Below, 8 T cell receptor beta chains from the same sample are listed, as sequenced in a study of blood T cell repertoires in COVID-19. This table comes from immunoSEQ multiplex PCR, and its TCRdb copy is limited to in-frame clones, with some not included. The sample contains 150,000 or so clones, roughly nine tenths of which appear only once. The source material was PBMCs or T cells enriched from blood (not recorded which). The receptors originated from a middle-aged woman who had been exposed to COVID-19.

The V gene is TRBV19, the J gene TRBJ1-2; 10 positions match TRBD1. The CDR3 contains 15 residues. V was pared by 6 bases and J by 5 bases, with 9 bases of the junction left unmatched. Germline loops: CDR1 LNHDA, CDR2 SQIVND (reference sequence). The CDR3, as DNA: TGTGCCAGTAGAAACCGGGACAGGGGTTGGTATGGCTACACCTTC. It specifies CASRNRDRGWYGYTF.

The J gene is TRBJ2-7, the V gene TRBV6-5, with 10 positions matching TRBD1. The CDR3 extends over 14 amino acids. V lost 5 bases to trimming and J lost 6 bases; unmatched junction nucleotides: 7. The germline V gene encodes CDR1 MNHEY and CDR2 SVGAGI. Written as DNA, the CDR3 is TGTGCCAGCAGTATGGGGACAGGGGTTAGCGAGCAGTACTTC. Protein: CASSMGTGVSEQYF.

The V gene is TRBV19, the J gene TRBJ2-3; perhaps TRBD1 as D (5 bases). Germline V lookup: CDR1 LNHDA, CDR2 SQIVND (reference sequence). The CDR3 is 15 residues long. The V gene lost 3 bases and the J gene lost 0 bases, with 10 bases spanning the gap. The chain's CDR3 is CASSIPQVSTDTQYF. The CDR3 DNA is TGTGCCAGTAGTATTCCACAGGTTAGCACAGATACGCAGTATTTT.

The chain recombines TRBV20-1 with TRBJ2-1, with D possibly TRBD2 on 6 matching bases. Germline values: CDR1 DFQATT, CDR2 SNEGSKA (reference sequence). V lost 3 bases and J 5 bases, leaving 17 bases between the germline ends. The CDR3 sequence is 15 residues long. CDR3 sequence reads: CSASPPSELNNEQFF. As DNA, the CDR3 is TGCAGTGCTAGTCCCCCTAGCGAGTTAAACAATGAGCAGTTCTTC.

The DNA for the CDR3 is TGTGCCAGCAGTCCACAACAGGACTATAATTCACCCCTCCACTTT. This gives the protein CASSPQQDYNSPLHF. This sequence joins TRBV27 and TRBJ1-6; D is perhaps TRBD1 (5 bases). Germline values: CDR1 MNHEY, CDR2 SMNVEV (reference sequence). This CDR3 has 15 amino acids. The V gene lost 5 bases and the J gene lost 3 bases, with 11 bases spanning the gap.

CDR3 in DNA: TGTGCCAGCAGTTTCGTCGGGATCACCACAGATACGCAGTATTTT. It is translated as CASSFVGITTDTQYF. The chain carries TRBV6-6 and TRBJ2-3; D possibly corresponds to TRBD2 (5 bases). With 4 bases removed from V and 2 bases from J, the gap between germline ends came to 13 bases. The CDR3 totals 15 residues. Germline V gives CDR1 MNHNY, CDR2 SVGAGI (reference sequence).

The chain couples TRBV15 to TRBJ2-1, with 14 bases fitting TRBD2. Germline V gene sequence: CDR1 LNHNV, CDR2 YYDKDF (reference sequence). The CDR3 covers 15 residues. J lost 9 bases, V lost 3 bases, and 4 bases had no gene match. CDR3 nucleotides: TGTGCCACCAGCAGGACTAGCGGGAGGGCCCCTGAGCAGTTCTTC. This encodes CATSRTSGRAPEQFF.

V and J are TRBV10-3 and TRBJ1-2; TRBD1 matches at 11 bases. V lost 6 bases and J lost 5; bases outside the gene matches: 2. Germline loops: CDR1 ENHRY, CDR2 SYGVKD. The CDR3 is 13 residues long. The CDR3 coding sequence is TGTGCCATCAGGGGGGACAGGGGGTATGGCTACACCTTC. This encodes CAIRGDRGYGYTF.